This is a list of T cell receptor beta chains from one sample in a study of T cells in Graves' hyperthyroidism and ophthalmopathy. Via MiXCR, TCRdb re-called the multiplex PCR reads, giving one row per CDR3 protein. The data contain approximately 610,000 distinct CDR3 sequences, 16% of them singletons. Sequencing used blood. These receptors all come from a woman under 30 with Graves' hyperthyroidism. CDR3s include the opening cysteine and the closing phenylalanine or tryptophan. A D gene is named only where the DNA matches it firmly. Some rows have no size entry. The others give once, few or many, or a class for an expanded clone.

d_gene	j_gene	v_gene	abundance	CDR3aa	CDR3nt
.	TRBJ2-3	TRBV29-1	.	CSVEPSGGRDTQYF	TGCAGCGTTGAACCGTCGGGGGGCCGAGATACGCAGTATTTT
TRBD2	TRBJ2-3	TRBV20-1	few	CSAPVSGSGTDTQYF	TGCAGTGCACCAGTCAGCGGGAGTGGCACAGATACGCAGTATTTT
TRBD2	TRBJ2-3	TRBV29-1	.	CSVIKPGGGWTDTQYF	TGCAGCGTCATAAAGCCGGGGGGGGGCTGGACAGATACGCAGTATTTT
TRBD2	TRBJ2-1	TRBV5-4	.	CASSLELAGFYNKQFF	TGTGCCAGCAGCTTGGAACTAGCGGGGTTCTACAATAAGCAGTTCTTC
TRBD1	TRBJ2-7	TRBV30	few	CAWSPRTGGSYEQYF	TGTGCCTGGAGCCCCCGGACAGGCGGCTCCTACGAGCAGTACTTC
TRBD2	TRBJ2-3	TRBV7-2	many	CASSSWGGGADTQYF	TGTGCCAGCAGCTCGTGGGGGGGGGGGGCAGATACGCAGTATTTT
.	TRBJ2-5	TRBV29-1	few	CSVTAETQYF	TGCAGCGTAACCGCCGAGACCCAGTACTTC
.	TRBJ1-1	TRBV30	few	CAWSVRLGDTEAFF	TGTGCCTGGAGTGTACGTTTAGGGGACACTGAAGCTTTCTTT
TRBD1	TRBJ2-3	TRBV7-9	.	CASSPGKGAGTDTQYF	TGTGCCAGCAGCCCGGGCAAGGGGGCTGGCACAGATACGCAGTATTTT
.	TRBJ2-5	TRBV12-3/TRBV12-4	few	CASSRSGAARETQYF	TGTGCCAGCAGTCGATCGGGGGCCGCGAGAGAGACCCAGTACTTC
.	TRBJ1-4	TRBV3-1	.	CASSQEQGPLEKLFF	TGTGCCAGCAGCCAAGAGCAGGGGCCCCTTGAAAAACTGTTTTTT
TRBD2	TRBJ2-7	TRBV7-9	many	CASSLLAGVSYEQYF	TGTGCCAGCAGCTTACTAGCGGGAGTCTCCTACGAGCAGTACTTC
.	TRBJ1-1	TRBV2	many	CASISVRFEAFF	TGTGCCAGCATTTCGGTCCGCTTTGAAGCTTTCTTT
.	TRBJ2-2	TRBV6-9	.	CASSYLTTGELFF	TGTGCCAGCAGTTACCTGACCACCGGGGAGCTGTTTTTT
TRBD1	TRBJ2-7	TRBV12-3/TRBV12-4	.	CASSVQGVAYEQYF	TGTGCCAGCAGTGTACAGGGGGTGGCCTACGAGCAGTACTTC
.	TRBJ1-5	TRBV30	many	CAWSVGSSEPQHF	TGTGCCTGGAGTGTAGGGTCTTCGGAGCCCCAGCATTTT
.	TRBJ2-7	TRBV29-1	.	CSAIRGGYEQYF	TGCAGCGCCATACGTGGAGGCTACGAGCAGTACTTC
.	TRBJ2-5	TRBV5-4	few	CASSLESSGQTQYF	TGTGCCAGCAGCTTGGAGTCTAGTGGACAGACCCAGTACTTC
.	TRBJ1-1	TRBV20-1	many	CSATRDAFNTEAFF	TGCAGTGCTACCCGGGACGCCTTCAACACTGAAGCTTTCTTT
TRBD2	TRBJ2-7	TRBV7-9	.	CASSPRGLALSEQYF	TGTGCCAGCAGCCCGCGGGGACTAGCATTGAGTGAGCAGTACTTC
.	TRBJ1-1	TRBV6-2/TRBV6-3	.	CASSYLRWNTEAFF	TGTGCCAGCAGTTACCTCAGGTGGAACACTGAAGCTTTCTTT
TRBD1	TRBJ2-1	TRBV7-3	many	CASSSLGAGGHNEQFF	TGTGCCAGCAGCTCACTAGGGGCAGGGGGTCACAATGAGCAGTTCTTC
TRBD1	TRBJ2-7	TRBV30	many	CAWSPSGTDEQYF	TGTGCCTGGAGTCCGTCCGGGACAGACGAGCAGTACTTC
TRBD2	TRBJ2-5	TRBV5-6	few	CASSLIGTSVETQYF	TGTGCCAGCAGCTTGATTGGGACTAGCGTAGAGACCCAGTACTTC
.	TRBJ2-1	TRBV3-1	.	CASSFRSSYEQFF	TGTGCCAGCAGCTTTAGGAGCTCCTACGAGCAGTTCTTC
TRBD2	TRBJ2-1	TRBV20-1	many	CSARVGTSRDEQFF	TGCAGTGCTAGAGTGGGGACTAGTCGGGATGAGCAGTTCTTC
.	TRBJ1-3	TRBV6-6	few	CASSYSGVSGNTIYF	TGTGCCAGCAGTTACTCCGGAGTCTCTGGAAACACCATATATTTT
.	TRBJ2-3	TRBV5-1	few	CASSLERGWGRGTDTQYF	TGCGCCAGCAGCTTGGAGAGGGGGTGGGGCCGAGGCACAGATACGCAGTATTTT
TRBD2	TRBJ2-1	TRBV28	many	CASSSLLAGVYNEQFF	TGTGCCAGCAGTTCCCTACTAGCGGGAGTCTACAATGAGCAGTTCTTC